These T cell receptor beta chains were read from a single sample in a study of T cell changes during pregnancy in multiple sclerosis. Repertoires were generated with immunoSEQ multiplex PCR, while TCRdb's copy carries only in-frame clones and drops some. The table has tens of thousands of clones, around 90% seen once; the top ten hold 0.5%. The material was CD4+ T cells from peripheral blood mononuclear cells, obtained in the third trimester of pregnancy. The receptor source for this set is a female donor with multiple sclerosis, enrolled in a pregnancy study. Each CDR3 is given with its conserved first and last residue. A D gene is named only where the DNA matches it firmly. Size is stated for part of the rows, as once, few or many counts, or as a class when the clone is expanded.

size: .; J: TRBJ2-7; D: .; V: TRBV27; CDR3: CASRPPAGYEQYF; DNA: TGTGCCAGCAGGCCCCCAGCAGGATACGAGCAGTACTTC
size: .; J: TRBJ2-1; D: .; V: TRBV18; CDR3: CASSPPRGEQFF; DNA: TGTGCCAGCTCACCACCCCGGGGTGAGCAGTTCTTC
size: .; J: TRBJ1-1; D: .; V: TRBV6-5; CDR3: CASSLSGTMNTEAFF; DNA: TGTGCCAGCAGTTTGTCAGGCACGATGAACACTGAAGCTTTCTTT
size: once; J: TRBJ1-6; D: TRBD1; V: TRBV11-2; CDR3: CASSLGQGMGNSPLHF; DNA: TGTGCCAGCAGCTTAGGACAGGGAATGGGTAATTCACCCCTCCACTTT
size: .; J: TRBJ1-4; D: .; V: TRBV9; CDR3: CASSVGQGGEKLFF; DNA: TGTGCCAGCAGCGTGGGGCAGGGTGGAGAAAAACTGTTTTTT
size: .; J: TRBJ1-5; D: .; V: TRBV2; CDR3: CASSLSGSGQRYNQPQHF; DNA: TGTGCCAGCAGTTTAAGTGGGTCGGGACAAAGGTACAATCAGCCCCAGCATTTT
size: .; J: TRBJ2-4; D: .; V: TRBV19; CDR3: CASSILGSNRLAKNIQYF; DNA: TGTGCCAGTAGTATATTGGGCAGCAATCGGCTAGCCAAAAACATTCAGTACTTC
size: .; J: TRBJ2-5; D: .; V: TRBV15; CDR3: CATRSEGRFETQYF; DNA: TGTGCCACCAGGTCGGAGGGGCGCTTCGAGACCCAGTACTTC
size: .; J: TRBJ1-1; D: .; V: TRBV18; CDR3: CASSLSEGEAFF; DNA: TGTGCCAGCTCACTATCGGAGGGGGAAGCTTTCTTT
size: .; J: TRBJ1-5; D: .; V: TRBV2; CDR3: CASRGGRSNQPQHF; DNA: TGTGCCTCCCGCGGGGGGAGGAGCAATCAGCCCCAGCATTTT
size: .; J: TRBJ2-5; D: TRBD2; V: TRBV4-2; CDR3: CASSQALSGGAEQETQYF; DNA: TGTGCCAGCAGCCAAGCATTAAGCGGGGGCGCCGAACAAGAGACCCAGTACTTC
size: .; J: TRBJ1-1; D: TRBD1; V: TRBV13; CDR3: CASSIKSTGTGNTEAFF; DNA: TGTGCCAGCAGCATAAAAAGTACCGGGACAGGGAACACTGAAGCTTTCTTT
size: few; J: TRBJ2-5; D: .; V: TRBV25-1; CDR3: CASSLSPGQETQYF; DNA: TGTGCCAGCAGTCTCTCCCCAGGGCAAGAGACCCAGTACTTC
size: few; J: TRBJ1-1; D: .; V: TRBV9; CDR3: CASSVDPGGGMNTEAFF; DNA: TGTGCCAGCAGCGTAGACCCGGGGGGGGGAATGAACACTGAAGCTTTCTTT
size: .; J: TRBJ1-5; D: .; V: TRBV10-3; CDR3: CAISESGGDGQPQHF; DNA: TGTGCCATCAGTGAGTCGGGAGGGGATGGGCAGCCCCAGCATTTT
size: .; J: TRBJ1-3; D: .; V: TRBV18; CDR3: CASSPTSPRAGNTIYF; DNA: TGTGCCAGCTCACCCACGAGCCCTCGTGCGGGAAACACCATATATTTT
size: .; J: TRBJ2-3; D: TRBD2; V: TRBV6-6; CDR3: CASSYRPSGRDTQYF; DNA: TGTGCCAGCAGTTACAGGCCTAGCGGGCGAGATACGCAGTATTTT
size: .; J: TRBJ1-1; D: TRBD1; V: TRBV20-1; CDR3: CSASPDREAFF; DNA: TGCAGTGCTAGTCCGGACAGGGAAGCTTTCTTT
size: .; J: TRBJ2-2; D: .; V: TRBV27; CDR3: CASSPQGTPGELFF; DNA: TGTGCCAGCAGTCCGCAGGGGACCCCCGGGGAGCTGTTTTTT
size: once; J: TRBJ2-2; D: TRBD2; V: TRBV10-1; CDR3: CASSESNFGTSGDTNTGELFF; DNA: TGCGCCAGCAGTGAGTCGAACTTCGGGACTAGCGGGGATACGAACACCGGGGAGCTGTTTTTT
size: .; J: TRBJ2-2; D: TRBD1; V: TRBV5-1; CDR3: CASSPGQLNTGELFF; DNA: TGCGCCAGCAGCCCGGGACAGTTGAACACCGGGGAGCTGTTTTTT
size: once; J: TRBJ1-1; D: .; V: TRBV6-8; CDR3: CASGLFGWAPNTEAFF; DNA: TGTGCCAGCGGACTGTTTGGCTGGGCCCCGAACACTGAAGCTTTCTTT
size: .; J: TRBJ2-7; D: .; V: TRBV11-1; CDR3: CASSLVDQGYEQYF; DNA: TGTGCCAGCAGCTTAGTCGATCAGGGCTACGAGCAGTACTTC
size: .; J: TRBJ1-1; D: TRBD1; V: TRBV30; CDR3: CAWDRGRTEAFF; DNA: TGTGCCTGGGACAGGGGGCGGACTGAAGCTTTCTTT
size: few; J: TRBJ2-1; D: TRBD2; V: TRBV27; CDR3: CASSSLSSGTYNEQFF; DNA: TGTGCCAGCAGTTCATTGTCTAGCGGGACCTACAATGAGCAGTTCTTC
size: .; J: TRBJ1-4; D: TRBD1; V: TRBV7-8; CDR3: CASSWGQGATNEKLFF; DNA: TGTGCCAGCAGCTGGGGACAGGGGGCAACTAATGAAAAACTGTTTTTT
size: .; J: TRBJ2-7; D: TRBD1; V: TRBV7-2; CDR3: CASSIQGALYEQYF; DNA: TGTGCCAGCAGCATTCAGGGGGCCCTCTACGAGCAGTACTTC
size: .; J: TRBJ2-1; D: .; V: TRBV5-4; CDR3: CASSLGGWQDNEQFF; DNA: TGTGCCAGCAGCTTGGGAGGGTGGCAGGACAATGAGCAGTTCTTC
size: .; J: TRBJ1-6; D: TRBD1; V: TRBV4-1; CDR3: CASSQDRGHNSPLHF; DNA: TGCGCCAGCAGCCAGGACAGGGGCCATAATTCACCCCTCCACTTT
size: .; J: TRBJ2-3; D: .; V: TRBV29-1; CDR3: CSVFTPRGTDTQYF; DNA: TGCAGCGTGTTCACTCCCAGGGGAACGGATACGCAGTATTTT
size: .; J: TRBJ1-5; D: TRBD1; V: TRBV6-6; CDR3: CASSYRTGGTQPQHF; DNA: TGTGCCAGCAGTTACCGGACAGGGGGCACTCAGCCCCAGCATTTT
size: .; J: TRBJ1-4; D: .; V: TRBV4-1; CDR3: CASSQDGTGLNEKLFF; DNA: TGCGCCAGCAGCCAAGATGGTACAGGGCTTAATGAAAAACTGTTTTTT
size: .; J: TRBJ2-1; D: .; V: TRBV4-1; CDR3: CASSQDPWGGSEQFF; DNA: TGCGCCAGCAGCCAAGATCCGTGGGGGGGCAGTGAGCAGTTCTTC
size: .; J: TRBJ2-1; D: .; V: TRBV19; CDR3: CASLTSGSSSYNEQFF; DNA: TGTGCCAGCCTCACTTCAGGGTCCAGCTCCTACAATGAGCAGTTCTTC
size: .; J: TRBJ2-7; D: TRBD2; V: TRBV28; CDR3: CASISGAPGYEQYF; DNA: TGTGCCAGCATCAGCGGGGCCCCGGGCTACGAGCAGTACTTC
size: .; J: TRBJ1-2; D: TRBD1; V: TRBV6-5; CDR3: CASSYVTGVGYTF; DNA: TGTGCCAGCAGTTACGTTACAGGGGTCGGCTACACCTTC
size: .; J: TRBJ1-2; D: TRBD1; V: TRBV5-1; CDR3: CASSIDRGRGYTF; DNA: TGCGCCAGCAGCATCGACAGGGGCCGCGGCTACACCTTC
size: .; J: TRBJ2-7; D: .; V: TRBV7-5; CDR3: CATKTSGHTSYEQYF; DNA: TGTGCCACCAAGACTAGCGGCCATACATCCTACGAGCAGTACTTC
size: .; J: TRBJ1-6; D: TRBD1; V: TRBV6-5; CDR3: CASSYLPGTANSPLHF; DNA: TGTGCCAGCAGTTACCTCCCAGGGACAGCTAATTCACCCCTCCACTTT
size: .; J: TRBJ2-2; D: .; V: TRBV30; CDR3: CAWSVRGTGELFF; DNA: TGTGCCTGGAGTGTACGAGGAACCGGGGAGCTGTTTTTT
size: once; J: TRBJ2-7; D: .; V: TRBV21-1; CDR3: CASSPGQYEQYF; DNA: TGTGCCAGCAGCCCTGGACAGTACGAGCAGTACTTC
size: .; J: TRBJ1-1; D: TRBD1; V: TRBV19; CDR3: CASKGARNTEAFF; DNA: TGTGCCAGTAAGGGGGCGAGGAACACTGAAGCTTTCTTT
size: .; J: TRBJ2-7; D: TRBD1; V: TRBV6-4; CDR3: CASSDIDRGGYEQYF; DNA: TGTGCCAGCAGTGACATTGACAGGGGGGGCTACGAGCAGTACTTC
size: .; J: TRBJ1-1; D: .; V: TRBV6-1; CDR3: CASSDMGAAAEAFF; DNA: TGTGCCAGCAGTGATATGGGGGCGGCGGCTGAAGCTTTCTTT